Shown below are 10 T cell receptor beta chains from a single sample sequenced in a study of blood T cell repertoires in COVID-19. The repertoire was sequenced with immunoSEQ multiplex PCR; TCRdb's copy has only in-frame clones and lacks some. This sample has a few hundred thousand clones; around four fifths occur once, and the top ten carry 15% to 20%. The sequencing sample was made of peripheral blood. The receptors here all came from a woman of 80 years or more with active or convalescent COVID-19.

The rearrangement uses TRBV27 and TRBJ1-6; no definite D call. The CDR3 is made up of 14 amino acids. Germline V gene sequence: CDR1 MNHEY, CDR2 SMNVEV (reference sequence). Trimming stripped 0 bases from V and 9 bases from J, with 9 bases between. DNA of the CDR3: TGTGCCAGCAGTTTATCAGGAGGATTTTCACCCCTCCACTTT. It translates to CASSLSGGFSPLHF.

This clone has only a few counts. The CDR3 coding sequence is TGTGCCAGCAGCCAGACAGGGGTCCACGAGCAGTACTTC. This codes for CASSQTGVHEQYF. The chain recombines TRBV7-9 with TRBJ2-7; 8 bases fit TRBD1. V lost 5 bases and J lost 5; bases outside the gene matches: 5. Germline V gene sequence: CDR1 SEHNR, CDR2 FQNEAQ (reference sequence). This CDR3 comprises 13 residues.

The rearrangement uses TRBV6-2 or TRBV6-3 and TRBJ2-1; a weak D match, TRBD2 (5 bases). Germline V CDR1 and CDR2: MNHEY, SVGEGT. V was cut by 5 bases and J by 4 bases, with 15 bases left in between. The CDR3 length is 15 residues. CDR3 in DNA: TGTGCCAGCAGTCCCAACCAGCGGTTATACAATGAGCAGTTCTTC. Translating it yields CASSPNQRLYNEQFF.

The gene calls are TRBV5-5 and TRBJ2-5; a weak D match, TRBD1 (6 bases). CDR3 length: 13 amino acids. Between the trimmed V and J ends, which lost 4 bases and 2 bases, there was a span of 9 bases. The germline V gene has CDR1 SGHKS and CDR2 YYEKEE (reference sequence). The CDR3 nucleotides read TGTGCCAGCAGCGGGACATCTCAAGAGACCCAGTACTTC. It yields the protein CASSGTSQETQYF.

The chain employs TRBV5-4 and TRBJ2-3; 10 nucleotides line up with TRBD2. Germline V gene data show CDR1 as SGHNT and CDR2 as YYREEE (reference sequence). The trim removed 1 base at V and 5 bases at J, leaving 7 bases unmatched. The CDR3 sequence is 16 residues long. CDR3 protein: CASSLPSGRAVDTQYF. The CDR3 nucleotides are TGTGCCAGCAGCTTGCCCAGCGGGAGGGCCGTAGATACGCAGTATTTT.

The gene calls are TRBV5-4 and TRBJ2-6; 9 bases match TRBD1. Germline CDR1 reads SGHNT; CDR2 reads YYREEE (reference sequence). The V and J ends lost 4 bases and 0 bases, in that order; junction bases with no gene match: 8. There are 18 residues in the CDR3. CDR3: CASSPPGQGGSGANVLTF. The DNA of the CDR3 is TGTGCCAGCAGCCCACCGGGACAGGGAGGCTCTGGGGCCAACGTCCTGACTTTC.

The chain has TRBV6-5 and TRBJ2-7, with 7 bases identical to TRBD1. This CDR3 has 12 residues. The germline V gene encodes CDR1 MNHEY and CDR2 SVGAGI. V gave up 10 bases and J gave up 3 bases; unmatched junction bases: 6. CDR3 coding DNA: TGTGCCACCGGGGACAGTCGCTACGAGCAGTACTTC. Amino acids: CATGDSRYEQYF.

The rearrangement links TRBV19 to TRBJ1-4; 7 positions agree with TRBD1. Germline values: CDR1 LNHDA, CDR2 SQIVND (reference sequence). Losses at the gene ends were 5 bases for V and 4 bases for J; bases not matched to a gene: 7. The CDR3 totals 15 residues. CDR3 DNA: TGTGCCAGTAGTGCCGGGACAGCTGATAATGAAAAACTGTTTTTT. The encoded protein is CASSAGTADNEKLFF. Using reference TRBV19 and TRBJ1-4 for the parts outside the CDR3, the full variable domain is DGGITQSPKYLFRKEGQNVTLSCEQNLNHDAMYWYRQDPGQGLRLIYYSQIVNDFQKGDIAEGYSVSREKKESFPLTVTSAQKNPTAFYLCASSAGTADNEKLFFGSGTQLSVL.

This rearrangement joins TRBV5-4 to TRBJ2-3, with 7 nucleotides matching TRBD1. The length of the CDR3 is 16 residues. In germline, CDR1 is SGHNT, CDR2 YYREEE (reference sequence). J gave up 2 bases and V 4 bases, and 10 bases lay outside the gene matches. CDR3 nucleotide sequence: TGTGCCAGCAGCCGATGGACAGGTTTGTCCACAGATACGCAGTATTTT. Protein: CASSRWTGLSTDTQYF.

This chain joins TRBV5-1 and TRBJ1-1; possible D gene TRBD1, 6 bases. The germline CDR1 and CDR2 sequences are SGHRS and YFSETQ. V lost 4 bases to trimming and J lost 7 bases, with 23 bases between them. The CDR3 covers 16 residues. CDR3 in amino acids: CASSQSPSGAGVEAFF. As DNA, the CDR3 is TGCGCCAGCAGCCAATCCCCCTCAGGGGCCGGGGTTGAAGCTTTCTTT.